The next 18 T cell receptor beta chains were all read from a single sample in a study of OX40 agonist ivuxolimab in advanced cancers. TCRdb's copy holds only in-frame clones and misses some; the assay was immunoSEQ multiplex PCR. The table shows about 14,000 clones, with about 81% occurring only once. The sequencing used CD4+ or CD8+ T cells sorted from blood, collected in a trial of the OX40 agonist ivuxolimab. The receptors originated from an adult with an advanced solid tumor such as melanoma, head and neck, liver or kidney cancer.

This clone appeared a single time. CDR3 loop: CATSRSVATNEKLFF. The CDR3 coding sequence is TGTGCCACCAGCAGGTCGGTGGCAACTAATGAAAAACTGTTTTTT. The chain recombines TRBV15 with TRBJ1-4; no definite D call. Germline V lookup: CDR1 LNHNV, CDR2 YYDKDF (reference sequence). The CDR3 contains 15 residues. The germline V and J ends were trimmed by 3 bases and 0 bases, with 8 bases remaining between them.

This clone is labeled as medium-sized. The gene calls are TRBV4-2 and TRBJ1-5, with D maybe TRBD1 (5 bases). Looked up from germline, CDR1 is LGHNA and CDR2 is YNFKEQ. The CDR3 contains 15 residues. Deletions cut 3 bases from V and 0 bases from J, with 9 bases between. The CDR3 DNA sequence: TGTGCCAGCAGCCAGGGACGGAATAGCAATCAGCCCCAGCATTTT. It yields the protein CASSQGRNSNQPQHF.

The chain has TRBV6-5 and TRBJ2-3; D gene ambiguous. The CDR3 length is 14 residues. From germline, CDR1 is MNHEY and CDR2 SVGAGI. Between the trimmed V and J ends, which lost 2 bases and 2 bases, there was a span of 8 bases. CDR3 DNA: TGTGCCAGCAGTTACAATTTAGACACAGATACGCAGTATTTT. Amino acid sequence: CASSYNLDTDTQYF.

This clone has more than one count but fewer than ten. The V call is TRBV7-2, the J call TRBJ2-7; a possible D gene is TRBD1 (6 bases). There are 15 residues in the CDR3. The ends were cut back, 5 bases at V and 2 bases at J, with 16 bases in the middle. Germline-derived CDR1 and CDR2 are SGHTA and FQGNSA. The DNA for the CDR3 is TGTGCCAGCAGCCAACTCGCGGACAGTACCTACGAGCAGTACTTC. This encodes CASSQLADSTYEQYF. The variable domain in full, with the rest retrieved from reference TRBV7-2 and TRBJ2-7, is GAGVSQSPSNKVTEKGKDVELRCDPISGHTALYWYRQSLGQGLEFLIYFQGNSAPDKSGLPSDRFSAERTGGSVSTLTIQRTQQEDSAVYLCASSQLADSTYEQYFGPGTRLTVT.

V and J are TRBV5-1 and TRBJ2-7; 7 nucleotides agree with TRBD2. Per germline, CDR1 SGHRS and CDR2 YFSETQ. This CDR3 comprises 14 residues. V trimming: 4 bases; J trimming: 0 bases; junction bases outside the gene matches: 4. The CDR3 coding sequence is TGCGCCAGCAGCCCCAGCGGGGTCTCCTACGAGCAGTACTTC. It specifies CASSPSGVSYEQYF.

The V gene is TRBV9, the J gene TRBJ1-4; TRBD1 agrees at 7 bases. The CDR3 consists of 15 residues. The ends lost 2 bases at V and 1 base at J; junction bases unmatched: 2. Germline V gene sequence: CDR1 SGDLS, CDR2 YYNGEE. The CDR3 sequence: CASSVQGGTNEKLFF. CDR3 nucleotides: TGTGCCAGCAGCGTTCAGGGGGGAACTAATGAAAAACTGTTTTTT.

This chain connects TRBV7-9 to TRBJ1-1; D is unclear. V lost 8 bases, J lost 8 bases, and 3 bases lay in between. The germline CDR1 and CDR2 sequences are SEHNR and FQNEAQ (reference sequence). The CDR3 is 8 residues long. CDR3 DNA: TGTGCCAGCGGCGAAGCTTTCTTT. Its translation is CASGEAFF. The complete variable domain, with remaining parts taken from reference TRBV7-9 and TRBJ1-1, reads DTGVSQNPRHKITKRGQNVTFRCDPISEHNRLYWYRQTLGQGPEFLTYFQNEAQLEKSRLLSDRFSAERPKGSFSTLEIQRTEQGDSAMYLCASGEAFFGQGTRLTVV.

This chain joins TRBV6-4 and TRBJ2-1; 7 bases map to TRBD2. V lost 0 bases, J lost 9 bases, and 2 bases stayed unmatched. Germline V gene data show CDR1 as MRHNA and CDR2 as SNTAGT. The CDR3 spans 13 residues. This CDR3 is CASSDSTSAEQFF. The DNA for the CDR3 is TGTGCCAGCAGTGACTCAACTAGCGCTGAGCAGTTCTTC.

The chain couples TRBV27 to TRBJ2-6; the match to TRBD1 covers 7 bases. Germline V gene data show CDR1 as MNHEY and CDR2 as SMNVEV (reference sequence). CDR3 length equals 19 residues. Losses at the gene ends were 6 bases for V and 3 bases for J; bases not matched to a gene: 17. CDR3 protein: CASSSDRAKEFFGANVLTF. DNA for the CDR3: TGTGCCAGCAGCTCCGACAGGGCGAAGGAATTCTTTGGGGCCAACGTCCTGACTTTC.

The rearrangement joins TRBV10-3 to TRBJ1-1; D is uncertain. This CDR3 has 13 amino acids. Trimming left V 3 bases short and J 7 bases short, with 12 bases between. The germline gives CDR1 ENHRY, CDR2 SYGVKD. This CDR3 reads CAISDRSIVEAFF. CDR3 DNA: TGTGCCATCAGTGACAGGTCGATCGTTGAAGCTTTCTTT.

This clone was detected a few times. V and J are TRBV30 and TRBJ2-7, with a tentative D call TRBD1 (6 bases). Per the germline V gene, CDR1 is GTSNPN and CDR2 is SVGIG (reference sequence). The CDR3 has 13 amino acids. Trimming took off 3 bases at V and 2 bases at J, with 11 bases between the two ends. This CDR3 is CAWSGTFTYEQYF. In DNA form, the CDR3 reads TGTGCCTGGAGCGGGACATTTACCTACGAGCAGTACTTC.

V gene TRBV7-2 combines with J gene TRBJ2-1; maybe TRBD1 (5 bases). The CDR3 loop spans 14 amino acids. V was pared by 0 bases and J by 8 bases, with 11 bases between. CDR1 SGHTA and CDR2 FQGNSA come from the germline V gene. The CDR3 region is CASSLALWGHEQFF. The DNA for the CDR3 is TGTGCCAGCAGCTTAGCTTTGTGGGGCCATGAGCAGTTCTTC.

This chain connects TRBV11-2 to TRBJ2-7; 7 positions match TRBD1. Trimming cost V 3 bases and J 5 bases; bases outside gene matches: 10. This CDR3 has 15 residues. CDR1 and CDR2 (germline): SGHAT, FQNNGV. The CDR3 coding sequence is TGTGCCAGCAGCTTGATGCCAACCGGGACAGACGAGCAGTACTTC. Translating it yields CASSLMPTGTDEQYF.

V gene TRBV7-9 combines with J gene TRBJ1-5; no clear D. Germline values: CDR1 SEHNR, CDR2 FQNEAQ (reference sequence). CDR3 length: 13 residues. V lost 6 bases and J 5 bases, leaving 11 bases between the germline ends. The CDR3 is CASSPDLYQPQHF. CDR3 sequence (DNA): TGTGCCAGCAGTCCGGACCTATATCAGCCCCAGCATTTT.

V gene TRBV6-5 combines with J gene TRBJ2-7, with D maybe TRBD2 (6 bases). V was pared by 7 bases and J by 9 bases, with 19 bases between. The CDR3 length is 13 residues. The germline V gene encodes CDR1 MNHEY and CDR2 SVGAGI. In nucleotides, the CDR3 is TGTGCCAGCACCCCACCAGATCTCGGGAGGCAGTACTTC. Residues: CASTPPDLGRQYF.

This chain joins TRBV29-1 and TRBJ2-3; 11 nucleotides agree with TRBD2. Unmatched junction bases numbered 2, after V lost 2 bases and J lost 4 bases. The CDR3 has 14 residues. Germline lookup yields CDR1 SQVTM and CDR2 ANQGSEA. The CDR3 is CSVEKGLAADTQYF. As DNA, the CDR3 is TGCAGCGTTGAAAAGGGACTAGCGGCAGATACGCAGTATTTT.

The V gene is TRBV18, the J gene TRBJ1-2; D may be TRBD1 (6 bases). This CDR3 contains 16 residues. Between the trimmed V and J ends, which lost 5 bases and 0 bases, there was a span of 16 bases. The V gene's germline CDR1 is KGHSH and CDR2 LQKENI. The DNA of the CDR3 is TGTGCCAGCTCAAACCGGGACACGGAACCTAACTATGGCTACACCTTC. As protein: CASSNRDTEPNYGYTF.

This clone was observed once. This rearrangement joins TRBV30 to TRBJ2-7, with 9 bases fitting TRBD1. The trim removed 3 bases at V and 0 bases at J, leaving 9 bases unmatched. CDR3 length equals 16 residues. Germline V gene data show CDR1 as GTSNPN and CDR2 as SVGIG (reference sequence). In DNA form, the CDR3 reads TGTGCCTGGAGCGGGGACAGGGACCATCGCTCCTACGAGCAGTACTTC. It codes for CAWSGDRDHRSYEQYF.